These 5 T cell receptor beta chains originate from one sample sequenced in a study of T cells after yellow fever vaccination. Each CDR3 protein gets one entry after TCRdb re-called the 5' RACE reads with MiXCR. The table lists hundreds of thousands of distinct CDR3 sequences, approximately 13% of them singletons. This material consisted of PBMCs, taken on the day of the yellow fever booster vaccination. The source of these receptors is a man younger than 45 who received the YFV17D yellow fever vaccine.

This clonotype has a handful of counts. This chain connects TRBV10-1 to TRBJ1-4; TRBD1 might be the D (5 bases). V lost 6 bases to trimming and J lost 16 bases, with 21 bases between them. Germline lookup yields CDR1 WNHNN and CDR2 SYGVQD (reference sequence). The CDR3 contains 13 residues. The CDR3 spells CASSEGCGTGPFF. The CDR3 nucleotides are TGCGCCAGCAGCGAGGGGTGTGGTACAGGTCCGTTTTTT.

The V and J genes are TRBV18 and TRBJ2-2; D gene ambiguous. The CDR3 totals 15 residues. CDR1 is KGHSH and CDR2 is LQKENI in the germline V gene. V was pared by 1 base and J by 3 bases, with 9 bases between. Here the CDR3 DNA reads TGTGCCAGCTCACCACAATGGGATGACACCGGGGAGCTGTTTTTT. Protein: CASSPQWDDTGELFF.

In its sample, this clonotype was seen a few times. This chain connects TRBV4-3 to TRBJ2-1; D might be TRBD2 (6 bases). V shed 5 bases and J shed 4 bases, with 21 bases lying between them. Germline V gene data show CDR1 as LGHNA and CDR2 as YSLEER. CDR3 length equals 17 residues. CDR3 protein: CASSGHLSGDLYNEQFF. In DNA form, the CDR3 reads TGCGCCAGCAGCGGTCACCTTAGCGGAGACCTTTACAATGAGCAGTTCTTC.

The table lists this clonotype with a few counts. The J gene is TRBJ2-7, the V gene TRBV20-1; 15 bases fit TRBD2. Germline lookup yields CDR1 DFQATT and CDR2 SNEGSKA (reference sequence). CDR3 size: 16 residues. Losses at the gene ends were 3 bases for V and 5 bases for J; bases not matched to a gene: 8. In DNA form, the CDR3 reads TGCAGTGCTAGTGGGACTAGCGGGAGGTCCCCCAACGAGCAGTACTTC. Translated, it gives CSASGTSGRSPNEQYF.

In its sample, this clonotype was seen many times. The chain employs TRBV5-1 and TRBJ1-4, with D unresolved. CDR1 and CDR2 (germline): SGHRS, YFSETQ. This CDR3 is 13 amino acids long. The ends were cut back, 0 bases at V and 8 bases at J, with 8 bases in the middle. The CDR3 bases are TGCGCCAGCAGCTTGGCCACAAACGAAAAACTGTTTTTT. Its translation is CASSLATNEKLFF.